The present entry profiles one T cell receptor (beta chain) with its context. These data originate in a study of control samples from healthy donors and cancer patients. Repertoires were generated with immunoSEQ multiplex PCR, while TCRdb's copy carries only in-frame clones and drops some. There are around 200,000 clones in the sample; about 93% occur only once, and more than 1.4% lies in the top ten. V shed 5 bases and J shed 4 bases, with 30 bases lying between them. The germline V gene has CDR1 SGHNT and CDR2 YENEEA. The CDR3 sequence is 19 residues long. The sample consisted of blood. The source is a man between 18 and 29 years old in good health. This chain connects TRBV11-3 to TRBJ2-7, with D hard to call. The CDR3, as DNA: TGTGCCAGCAGCACCACATTGAGGCTGGTAGTTAGGCTTTCGTACGAGCAGTACTTC. This sequence encodes CASSTTLRLVVRLSYEQYF.